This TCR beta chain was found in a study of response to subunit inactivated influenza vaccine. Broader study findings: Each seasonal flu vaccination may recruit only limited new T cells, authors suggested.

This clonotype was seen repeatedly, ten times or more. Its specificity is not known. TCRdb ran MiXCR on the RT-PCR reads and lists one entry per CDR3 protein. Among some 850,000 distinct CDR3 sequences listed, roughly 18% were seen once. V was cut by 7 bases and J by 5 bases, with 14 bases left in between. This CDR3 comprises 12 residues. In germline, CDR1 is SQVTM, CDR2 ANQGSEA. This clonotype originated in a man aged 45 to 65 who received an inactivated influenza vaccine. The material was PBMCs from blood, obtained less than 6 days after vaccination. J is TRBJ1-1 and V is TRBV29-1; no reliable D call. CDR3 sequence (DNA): TGCAGCGCCCAACGCCGTGGTACTGAAGCTTTCTTT. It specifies CSAQRRGTEAFF.